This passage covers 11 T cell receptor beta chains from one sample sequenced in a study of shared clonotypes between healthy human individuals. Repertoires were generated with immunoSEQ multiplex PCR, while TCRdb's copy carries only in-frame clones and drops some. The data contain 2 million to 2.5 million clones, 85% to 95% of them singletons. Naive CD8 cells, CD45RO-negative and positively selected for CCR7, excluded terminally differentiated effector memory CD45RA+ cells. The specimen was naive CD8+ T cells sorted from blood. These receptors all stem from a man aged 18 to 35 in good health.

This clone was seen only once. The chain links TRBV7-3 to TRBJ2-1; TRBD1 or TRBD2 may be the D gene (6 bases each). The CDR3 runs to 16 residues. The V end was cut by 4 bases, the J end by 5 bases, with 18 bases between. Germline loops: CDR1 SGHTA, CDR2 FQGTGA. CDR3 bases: TGTGCCAGCAGCTCCCTGCTAGGGGGGTTGGACAATGAGCAGTTCTTC. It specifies CASSSLLGGLDNEQFF.

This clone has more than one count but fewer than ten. The CDR3 is CAISPQGVQIHNSPLHF. In DNA, the CDR3 is TGTGCCATCAGTCCTCAGGGGGTCCAAATTCATAATTCACCCCTCCACTTT. The chain links TRBV10-3 to TRBJ1-6; 7 bases align to TRBD1. Germline values: CDR1 ENHRY, CDR2 SYGVKD. This CDR3 is built from 17 residues. V shed 5 bases and J 5 bases; nucleotides not matched to a gene: 12.

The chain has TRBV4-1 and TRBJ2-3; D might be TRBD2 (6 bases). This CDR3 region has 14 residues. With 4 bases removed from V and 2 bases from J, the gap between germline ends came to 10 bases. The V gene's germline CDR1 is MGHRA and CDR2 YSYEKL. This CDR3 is CASSPAGLTDTQYF. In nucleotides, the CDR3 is TGCGCCAGCAGCCCAGCGGGCCTCACAGATACGCAGTATTTT.

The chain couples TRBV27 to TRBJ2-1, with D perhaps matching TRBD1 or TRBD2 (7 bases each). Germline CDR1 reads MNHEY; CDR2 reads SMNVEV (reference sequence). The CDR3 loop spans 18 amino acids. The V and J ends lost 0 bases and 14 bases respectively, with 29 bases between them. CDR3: CASSLSPLRDSTSGGEFF. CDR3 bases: TGTGCCAGCAGTTTATCGCCCCTCCGGGACAGCACTTCAGGGGGGGAGTTCTTC.

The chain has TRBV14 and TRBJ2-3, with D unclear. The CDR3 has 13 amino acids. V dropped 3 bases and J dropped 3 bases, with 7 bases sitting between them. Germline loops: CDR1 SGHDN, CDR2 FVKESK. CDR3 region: CASSQGWTDTQYF. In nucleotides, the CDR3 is TGTGCCAGCAGCCAGGGGTGGACAGATACGCAGTATTTT.

The CDR3 loop is CAIGTGLGVNEQFF. CDR3 coding DNA: TGTGCCATCGGGACCGGACTAGGGGTTAATGAGCAGTTCTTC. The V gene is TRBV10-3, the J gene TRBJ2-1; 7 bases align to TRBD2. The CDR3 totals 14 residues. CDR1 and CDR2 (germline): ENHRY, SYGVKD. J lost 7 bases, V lost 8 bases, and 11 bases had no gene match.

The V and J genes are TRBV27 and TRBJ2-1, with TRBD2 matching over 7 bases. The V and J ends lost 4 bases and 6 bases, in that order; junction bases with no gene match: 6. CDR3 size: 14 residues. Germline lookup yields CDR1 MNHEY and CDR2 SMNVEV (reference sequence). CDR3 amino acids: CASSWLAEINEQFF. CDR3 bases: TGTGCCAGCAGTTGGCTAGCGGAGATCAATGAGCAGTTCTTC.

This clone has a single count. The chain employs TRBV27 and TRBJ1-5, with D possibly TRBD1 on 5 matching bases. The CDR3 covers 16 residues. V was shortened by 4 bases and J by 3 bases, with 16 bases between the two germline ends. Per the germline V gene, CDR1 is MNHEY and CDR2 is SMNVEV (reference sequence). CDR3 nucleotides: TGTGCCAGCAGTTCCGGGACCGGAGGGATCAATCAGCCCCAGCATTTT. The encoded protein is CASSSGTGGINQPQHF.

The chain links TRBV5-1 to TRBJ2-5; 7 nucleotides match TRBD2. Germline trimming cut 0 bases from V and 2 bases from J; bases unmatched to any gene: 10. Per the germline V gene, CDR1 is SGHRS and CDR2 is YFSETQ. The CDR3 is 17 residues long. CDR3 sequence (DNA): TGCGCCAGCAGCTTGGCCGGCCGGGACTATGGGCAAGAGACCCAGTACTTC. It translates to CASSLAGRDYGQETQYF.

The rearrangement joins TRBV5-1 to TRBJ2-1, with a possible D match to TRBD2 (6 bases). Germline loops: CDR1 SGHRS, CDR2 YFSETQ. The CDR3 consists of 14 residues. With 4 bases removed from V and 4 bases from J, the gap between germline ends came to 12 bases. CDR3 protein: CASSPTRMYNEQFF. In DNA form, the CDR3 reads TGCGCCAGCAGCCCGACTAGAATGTACAATGAGCAGTTCTTC.

CDR3 DNA: TGCGCCAGCAGCTTGATTCTAGCGGGAGGGCCCACAGATACGCAGTATTTT. This translates into CASSLILAGGPTDTQYF. The chain employs TRBV5-1 and TRBJ2-3; TRBD2 agrees at 12 bases. Germline V gives CDR1 SGHRS, CDR2 YFSETQ. CDR3 length: 17 amino acids. J was trimmed by 2 bases and V by 1 base; bases with no gene match: 5.